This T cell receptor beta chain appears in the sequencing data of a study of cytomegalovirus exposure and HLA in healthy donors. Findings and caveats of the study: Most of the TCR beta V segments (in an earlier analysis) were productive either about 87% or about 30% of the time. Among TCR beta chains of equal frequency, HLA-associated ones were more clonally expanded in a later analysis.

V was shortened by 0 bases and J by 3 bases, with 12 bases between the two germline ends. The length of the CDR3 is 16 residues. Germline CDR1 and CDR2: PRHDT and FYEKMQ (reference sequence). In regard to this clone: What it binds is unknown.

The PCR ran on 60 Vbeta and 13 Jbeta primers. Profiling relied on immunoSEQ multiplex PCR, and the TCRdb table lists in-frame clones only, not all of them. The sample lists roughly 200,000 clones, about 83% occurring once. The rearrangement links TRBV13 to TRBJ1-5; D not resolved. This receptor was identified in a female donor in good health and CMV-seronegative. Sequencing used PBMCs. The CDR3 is CASSLGLQKINQPQHF. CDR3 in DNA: TGTGCCAGCAGCTTAGGCCTACAGAAAATCAATCAGCCCCAGCATTTT.